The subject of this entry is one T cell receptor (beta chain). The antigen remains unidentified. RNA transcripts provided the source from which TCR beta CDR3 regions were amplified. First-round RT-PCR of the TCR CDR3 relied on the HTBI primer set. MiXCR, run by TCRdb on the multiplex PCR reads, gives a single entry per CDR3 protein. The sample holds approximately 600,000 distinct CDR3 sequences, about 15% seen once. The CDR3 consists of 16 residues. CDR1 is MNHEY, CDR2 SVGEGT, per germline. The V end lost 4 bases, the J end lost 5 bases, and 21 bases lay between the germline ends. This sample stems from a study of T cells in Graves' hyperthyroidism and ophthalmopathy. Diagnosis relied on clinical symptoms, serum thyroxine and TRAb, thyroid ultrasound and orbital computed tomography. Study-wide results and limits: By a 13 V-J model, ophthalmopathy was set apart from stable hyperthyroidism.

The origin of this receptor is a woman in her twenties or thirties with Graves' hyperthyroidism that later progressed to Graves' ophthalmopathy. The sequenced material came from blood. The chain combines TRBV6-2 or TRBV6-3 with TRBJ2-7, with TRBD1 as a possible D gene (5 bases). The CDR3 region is CASSLGFGQGFDEQYF. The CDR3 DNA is TGTGCCAGCAGTTTGGGGTTCGGGCAGGGATTCGACGAGCAGTACTTC.